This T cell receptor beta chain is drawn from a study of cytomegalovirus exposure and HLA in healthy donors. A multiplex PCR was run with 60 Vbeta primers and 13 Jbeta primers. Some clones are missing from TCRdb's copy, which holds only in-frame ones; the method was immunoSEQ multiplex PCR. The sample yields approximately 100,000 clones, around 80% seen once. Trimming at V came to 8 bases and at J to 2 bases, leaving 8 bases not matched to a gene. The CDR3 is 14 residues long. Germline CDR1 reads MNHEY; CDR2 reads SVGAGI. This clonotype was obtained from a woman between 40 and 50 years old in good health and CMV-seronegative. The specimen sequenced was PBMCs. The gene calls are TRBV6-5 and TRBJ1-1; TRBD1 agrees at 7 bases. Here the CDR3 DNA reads TGTGCCAGCGGTTTCGGAGGGGGCAACACTGAAGCTTTCTTT. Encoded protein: CASGFGGGNTEAFF.